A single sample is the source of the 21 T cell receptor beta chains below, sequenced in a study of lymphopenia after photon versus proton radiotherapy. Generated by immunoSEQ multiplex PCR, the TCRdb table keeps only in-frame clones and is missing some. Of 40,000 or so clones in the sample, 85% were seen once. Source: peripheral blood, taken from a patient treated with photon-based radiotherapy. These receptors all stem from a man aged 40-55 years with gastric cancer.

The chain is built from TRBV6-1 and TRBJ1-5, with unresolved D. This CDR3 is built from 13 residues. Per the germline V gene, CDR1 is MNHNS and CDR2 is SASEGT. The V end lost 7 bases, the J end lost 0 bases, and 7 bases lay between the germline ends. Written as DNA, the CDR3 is TGTGCCAGCACCATCCATAGCAATCAGCCCCAGCATTTT. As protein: CASTIHSNQPQHF.

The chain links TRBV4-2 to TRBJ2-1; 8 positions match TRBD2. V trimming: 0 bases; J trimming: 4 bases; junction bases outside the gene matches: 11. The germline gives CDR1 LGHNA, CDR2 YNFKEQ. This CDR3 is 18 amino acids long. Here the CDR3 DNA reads TGTGCCAGCAGCCAAGATCTTCAGCGGGGGTACCCATACAATGAGCAGTTCTTC. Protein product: CASSQDLQRGYPYNEQFF.

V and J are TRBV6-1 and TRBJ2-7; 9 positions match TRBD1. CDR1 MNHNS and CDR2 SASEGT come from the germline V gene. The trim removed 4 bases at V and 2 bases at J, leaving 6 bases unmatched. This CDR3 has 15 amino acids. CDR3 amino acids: CASSGRDRVPYEQYF. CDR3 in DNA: TGTGCCAGCAGTGGCCGGGACAGGGTCCCCTACGAGCAGTACTTC.

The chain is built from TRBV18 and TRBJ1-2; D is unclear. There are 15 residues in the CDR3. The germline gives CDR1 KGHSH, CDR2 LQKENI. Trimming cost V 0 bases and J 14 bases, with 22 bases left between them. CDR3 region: CASSPPGLASGIHTF. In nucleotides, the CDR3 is TGTGCCAGCTCACCACCGGGATTGGCCTCCGGCATTCATACCTTC.

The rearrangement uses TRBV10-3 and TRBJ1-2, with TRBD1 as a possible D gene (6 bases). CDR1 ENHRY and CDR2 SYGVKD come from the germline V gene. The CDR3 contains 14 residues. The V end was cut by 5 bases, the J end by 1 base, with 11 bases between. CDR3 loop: CAISQTGNNYGYTF. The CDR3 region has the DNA TGTGCCATCAGTCAGACAGGAAATAACTATGGCTACACCTTC.

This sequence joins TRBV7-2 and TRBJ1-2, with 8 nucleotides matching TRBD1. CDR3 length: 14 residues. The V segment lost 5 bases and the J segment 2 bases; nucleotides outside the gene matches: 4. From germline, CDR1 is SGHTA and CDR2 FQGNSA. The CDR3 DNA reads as TGTGCCAGCAGCCTGACAGGGGACAACTATGGCTACACCTTC. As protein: CASSLTGDNYGYTF.

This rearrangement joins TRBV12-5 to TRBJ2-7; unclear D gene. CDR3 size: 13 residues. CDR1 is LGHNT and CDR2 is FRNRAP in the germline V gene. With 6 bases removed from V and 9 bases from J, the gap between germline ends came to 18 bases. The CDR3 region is CASGRGGPVGQYF. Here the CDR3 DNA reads TGTGCTAGTGGACGAGGCGGCCCGGTAGGGCAGTACTTC.

CDR3 sequence (DNA): TGTGCCAGCAGCCTCCCGACGCCGTATGAAGCTTTCTTT. Encoded protein: CASSLPTPYEAFF. The V gene is TRBV7-8, the J gene TRBJ1-1; D gene unclear. The length of the CDR3 is 13 residues. V was trimmed by 5 bases and J by 7 bases, leaving 14 bases between them. Germline CDR1 reads SGHVS; CDR2 reads FQNEAQ.

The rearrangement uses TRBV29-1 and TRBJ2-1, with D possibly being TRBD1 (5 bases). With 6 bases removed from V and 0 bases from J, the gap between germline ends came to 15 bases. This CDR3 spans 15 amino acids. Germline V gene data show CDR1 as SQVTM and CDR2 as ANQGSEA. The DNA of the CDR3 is TGCAGCGTCGCCAGTCGACAGAGCTCCTACAATGAGCAGTTCTTC. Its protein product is CSVASRQSSYNEQFF.

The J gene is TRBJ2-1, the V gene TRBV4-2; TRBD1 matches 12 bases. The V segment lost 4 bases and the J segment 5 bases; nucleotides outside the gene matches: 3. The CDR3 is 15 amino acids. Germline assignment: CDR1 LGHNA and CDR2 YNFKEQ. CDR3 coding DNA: TGTGCCAGCAGCCGGGACAGGGGGCGCAACAATGAGCAGTTCTTC. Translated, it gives CASSRDRGRNNEQFF.

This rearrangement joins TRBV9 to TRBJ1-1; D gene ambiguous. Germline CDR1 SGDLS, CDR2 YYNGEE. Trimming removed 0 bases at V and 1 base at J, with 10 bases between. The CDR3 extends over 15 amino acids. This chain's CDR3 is CASSVAGGPNTEAFF. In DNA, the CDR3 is TGTGCCAGCAGCGTAGCAGGCGGGCCGAACACTGAAGCTTTCTTT.

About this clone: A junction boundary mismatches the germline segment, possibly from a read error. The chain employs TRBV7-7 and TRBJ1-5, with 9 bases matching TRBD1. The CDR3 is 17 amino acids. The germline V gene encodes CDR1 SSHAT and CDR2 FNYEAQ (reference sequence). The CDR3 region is CASSRDRVGYSNQPQHF. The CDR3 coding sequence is TGTGCTAGCAGCCGGGACAGGGTGGGATATAGCAATCAGCCCCAGCATTTT. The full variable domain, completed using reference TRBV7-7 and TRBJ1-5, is GAGVSQSPRYKVTKRGQDVTLRCDPISSHATLYWYQQALGQGPEFLTYFNYEAQPDKSGLPSDRFSAERPEGSISTLTIQRTEQRDSAMYRCASSRDRVGYSNQPQHFGDGTRLSIL.

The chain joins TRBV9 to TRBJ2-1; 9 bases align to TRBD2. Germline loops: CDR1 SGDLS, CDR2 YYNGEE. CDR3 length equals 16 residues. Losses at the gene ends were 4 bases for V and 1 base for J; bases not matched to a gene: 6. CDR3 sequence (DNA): TGTGCCAGCAGCCCCTCGAGCGGGGGGTCCTACAATGAGCAGTTCTTC. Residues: CASSPSSGGSYNEQFF.

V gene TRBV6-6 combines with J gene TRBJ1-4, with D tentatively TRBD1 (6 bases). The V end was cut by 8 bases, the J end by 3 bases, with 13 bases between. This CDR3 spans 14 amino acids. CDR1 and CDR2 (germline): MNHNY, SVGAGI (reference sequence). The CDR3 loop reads CASYRGASNEKLFF. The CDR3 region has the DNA TGTGCCAGCTACCGGGGGGCATCTAATGAAAAACTGTTTTTT.

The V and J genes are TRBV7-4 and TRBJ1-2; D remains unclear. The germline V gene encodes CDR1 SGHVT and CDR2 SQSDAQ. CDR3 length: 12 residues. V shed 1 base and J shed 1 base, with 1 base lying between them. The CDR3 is CASSLVNYGYTF. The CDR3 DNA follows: TGTGCCAGCAGCTTAGTTAACTATGGCTACACCTTC. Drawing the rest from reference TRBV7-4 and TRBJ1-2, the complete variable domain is GAGVSQSPRYKVAKRGRDVALRCDSISGHVTLYWYRQTLGQGSEVLTYSQSDAQRDKSGRPSGRFSAERPERSVSTLKIQRTEQGDSAVYLCASSLVNYGYTFGSGTRLTVV.

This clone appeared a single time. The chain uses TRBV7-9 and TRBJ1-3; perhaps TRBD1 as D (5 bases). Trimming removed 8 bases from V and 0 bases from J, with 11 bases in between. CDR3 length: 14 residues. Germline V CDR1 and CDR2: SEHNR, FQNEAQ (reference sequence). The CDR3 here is CASGTSSSGNTIYF. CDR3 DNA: TGTGCCAGCGGGACTTCCAGCTCTGGAAACACCATATATTTT.

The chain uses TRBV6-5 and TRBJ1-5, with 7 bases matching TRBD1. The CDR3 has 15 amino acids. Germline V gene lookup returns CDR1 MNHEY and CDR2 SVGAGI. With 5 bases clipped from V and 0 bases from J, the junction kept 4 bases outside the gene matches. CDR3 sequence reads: CASSPDRSSNQPQHF. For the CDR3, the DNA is TGTGCCAGCAGTCCGGACAGGAGTAGCAATCAGCCCCAGCATTTT.

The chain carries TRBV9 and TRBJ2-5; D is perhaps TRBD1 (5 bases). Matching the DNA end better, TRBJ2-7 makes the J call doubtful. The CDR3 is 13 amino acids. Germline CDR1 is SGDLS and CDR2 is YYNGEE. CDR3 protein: CASSVPQGYEQYF. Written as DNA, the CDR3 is TGTGCCAGCAGCGTACCCCAGGGTTACGAGCAGTACTTC.

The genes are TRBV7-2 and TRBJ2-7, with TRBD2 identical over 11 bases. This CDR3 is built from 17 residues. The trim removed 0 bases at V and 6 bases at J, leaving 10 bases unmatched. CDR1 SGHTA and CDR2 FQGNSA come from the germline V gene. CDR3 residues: CASSLAGSGGATREQYF. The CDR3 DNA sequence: TGTGCCAGCAGCTTAGCGGGTAGCGGGGGGGCTACACGCGAGCAGTACTTC.

Here the CDR3 reads CASSSSTDSGNTIYF. DNA of the CDR3: TGTGCCAGCAGCTCATCGACGGACTCTGGAAACACCATATATTTT. This rearrangement joins TRBV9 to TRBJ1-3; D is uncertain. Germline-derived CDR1 and CDR2 are SGDLS and YYNGEE. The CDR3 extends over 15 amino acids. Deletions cut 4 bases from V and 0 bases from J, with 11 bases between.

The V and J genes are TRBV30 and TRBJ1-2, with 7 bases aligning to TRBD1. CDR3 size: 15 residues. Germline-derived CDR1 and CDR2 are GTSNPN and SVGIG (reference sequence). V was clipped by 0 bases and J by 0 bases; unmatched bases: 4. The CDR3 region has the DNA TGTGCCTGGAGTGTGGACAGGCCAGCTAACTATGGCTACACCTTC. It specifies CAWSVDRPANYGYTF.